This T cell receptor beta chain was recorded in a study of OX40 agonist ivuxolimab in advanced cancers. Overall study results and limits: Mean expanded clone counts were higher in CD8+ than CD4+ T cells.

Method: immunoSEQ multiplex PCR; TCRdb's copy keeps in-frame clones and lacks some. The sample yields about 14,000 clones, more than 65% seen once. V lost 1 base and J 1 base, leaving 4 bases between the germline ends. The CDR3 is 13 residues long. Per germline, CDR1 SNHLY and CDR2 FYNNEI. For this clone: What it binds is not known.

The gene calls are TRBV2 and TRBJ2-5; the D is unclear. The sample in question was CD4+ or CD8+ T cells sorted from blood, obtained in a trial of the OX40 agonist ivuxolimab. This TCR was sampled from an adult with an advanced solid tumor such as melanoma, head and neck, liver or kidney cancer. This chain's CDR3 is CASSEDSQETQYF. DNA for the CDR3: TGTGCCAGCAGTGAAGACTCCCAAGAGACCCAGTACTTC.